This TCR beta chain was sequenced for a study of cytomegalovirus exposure and HLA in healthy donors. As for the study in general: Drawn from HLA-typed donors, approximately 85 million unique TCRs were held in an early data release. Study findings and constraints: TRBV6-2, TRBV6-3 and some other V segments were unresolvable in 87-base-pair reads. Presence/absence analyses supposed approximately even sequencing depth among donors. The study flagged approximately 180 TCR beta chains as cytomegalovirus-associated.

The PCR employed 60 Vbeta primers together with 13 Jbeta primers. The data were produced by immunoSEQ multiplex PCR, yet TCRdb's version contains in-frame clones alone and is incomplete. The sample lists approximately 52,000 clones, about 69% occurring once. This clone was seen a handful of times. Its specificity is unknown. Per germline, CDR1 LNHDA and CDR2 SQIVND (reference sequence). V was cut by 7 bases and J by 0 bases, with 15 bases left in between. The CDR3 consists of 16 residues. This sequence originates from a man between 35 and 55 years old in good health and CMV-seropositive. The sample was PBMCs. The gene calls are TRBV19 and TRBJ2-2; weak D call: TRBD1 (6 bases). The CDR3 is CASTGRGRANTGELFF. For the CDR3, the DNA is TGTGCCAGTACCGGCAGGGGTAGGGCGAACACCGGGGAGCTGTTTTTT.